This T cell receptor (beta chain) was recorded in a study of T cells in Graves' hyperthyroidism and ophthalmopathy. Findings and caveats of the study: The model made its ophthalmopathy prediction, and onset followed a median approximately six months later.

RNA transcripts were the template for amplifying TCR beta CDR3 regions. HTBI primers drove first-round RT-PCR of the TCR CDR3. TCRdb reanalysed the multiplex PCR reads using MiXCR and keeps one entry per CDR3 protein. This table holds 550,000 to 700,000 distinct CDR3 sequences, roughly 14% found once. In the case of this clonotype: What it binds is unknown.

Cells are PBMCs isolated from around 9.4 ml of fresh blood. Per the germline V gene, CDR1 is MDHEN and CDR2 is SYDVKM. This CDR3 spans 16 amino acids. V shed 5 bases and J shed 5 bases, with 19 bases lying between them. Sequenced: blood. This sequence originates from a woman aged 40 to 49 with Graves' ophthalmopathy. The V and J genes are TRBV28 and TRBJ2-1, with D perhaps TRBD1 (6 bases). The CDR3, as DNA: TGTGCCAGCAGTAAGGGACATTCTAGGGTCCACAATGAGCAGTTCTTC. This translates into CASSKGHSRVHNEQFF.